These T cell receptor beta chains were read from a single sample in a study of cytomegalovirus exposure and HLA in healthy donors. TCRdb's copy holds only in-frame clones and misses some; the assay was immunoSEQ multiplex PCR. The sample includes about 94,000 clones, roughly 70% of them seen just once. Sequenced input: PBMCs. Receptors originate from a man under 40 in good health and CMV-seropositive. The CDR3 runs from the conserved cysteine through the conserved F or W. A D gene is named only where the DNA matches it firmly. Clone size is stated in some rows and not others, as once, few, many or a class when expanded.

j_call: TRBJ1-1; v_call: TRBV21-1; d_call: NA; clone_size: once; cdr3_aa: CASSKSGRNTEAFF; cdr3_nt: TGTGCCAGCAGCAAATCAGGGCGAAACACTGAAGCTTTCTTT
j_call: TRBJ1-4; v_call: TRBV5-6; d_call: NA; clone_size: NA; cdr3_aa: CASSPGLTNEKLFF; cdr3_nt: TGTGCCAGCAGCCCGGGACTGACTAATGAAAAACTGTTTTTT
j_call: TRBJ2-7; v_call: TRBV5-1; d_call: NA; clone_size: once; cdr3_aa: CASSLGTASYEQYF; cdr3_nt: TGCGCCAGCAGCTTGGGGACAGCTTCCTACGAGCAGTACTTC
j_call: TRBJ2-3; v_call: TRBV7-6; d_call: NA; clone_size: once; cdr3_aa: CASSFSPRVRGVSTDTQYF; cdr3_nt: TGTGCCAGCAGCTTTAGCCCCCGCGTCAGGGGAGTAAGCACAGATACGCAGTATTTT
j_call: TRBJ1-2; v_call: TRBV2; d_call: TRBD1; clone_size: NA; cdr3_aa: CASNLRQGIGYTF; cdr3_nt: TGTGCCAGCAATCTGAGACAGGGGATTGGCTACACCTTC
j_call: TRBJ2-5; v_call: TRBV2; d_call: TRBD2; clone_size: NA; cdr3_aa: CASGPGGGKTQYF; cdr3_nt: TGTGCCAGCGGGCCTGGGGGGGGGAAGACCCAGTACTTC
j_call: TRBJ2-3; v_call: TRBV29-1; d_call: TRBD2; clone_size: NA; cdr3_aa: CSFKTPAGVNTQYF; cdr3_nt: TGCAGCTTCAAAACCCCGGCGGGGGTAAATACGCAGTATTTT
j_call: TRBJ2-7; v_call: TRBV6-1; d_call: NA; clone_size: NA; cdr3_aa: CASSGQFTYEQYF; cdr3_nt: TGTGCCAGCAGTGGACAGTTTACCTACGAGCAGTACTTC
j_call: TRBJ1-4; v_call: TRBV5-6; d_call: TRBD1; clone_size: few; cdr3_aa: CASSFLQGASNEKLFF; cdr3_nt: TGTGCCAGCAGCTTTTTACAGGGGGCGAGTAATGAAAAACTGTTTTTT
j_call: TRBJ1-4; v_call: TRBV5-8; d_call: NA; clone_size: few; cdr3_aa: CASSLAGLSNEKLFF; cdr3_nt: TGTGCCAGCAGCTTGGCAGGGTTATCTAATGAAAAACTGTTTTTT
j_call: TRBJ1-5; v_call: TRBV19; d_call: NA; clone_size: NA; cdr3_aa: CASSSGNQPQHF; cdr3_nt: NA
j_call: TRBJ1-4; v_call: TRBV11-2; d_call: TRBD1; clone_size: NA; cdr3_aa: CASSFLNRGVGEKLFF; cdr3_nt: TGTGCCAGCAGCTTTCTCAACAGGGGGGTGGGTGAAAAACTGTTTTTT
j_call: TRBJ2-5; v_call: TRBV6-6; d_call: TRBD2; clone_size: NA; cdr3_aa: CASSQRTSGAGETQYF; cdr3_nt: TGTGCCAGCAGTCAACGGACTAGCGGGGCGGGGGAGACCCAGTACTTC
j_call: TRBJ2-7; v_call: TRBV5-1; d_call: NA; clone_size: NA; cdr3_aa: CASSLEMGAYEQYF; cdr3_nt: TGCGCCAGCAGCTTGGAAATGGGAGCCTACGAGCAGTACTTC
j_call: TRBJ1-6; v_call: TRBV5-1; d_call: TRBD1; clone_size: NA; cdr3_aa: CASSYGQDDNLNSPLHF; cdr3_nt: TGCGCCAGCAGTTATGGACAGGACGATAACTTAAATTCACCCCTCCACTTT
j_call: TRBJ2-3; v_call: TRBV4-3; d_call: NA; clone_size: NA; cdr3_aa: CASSPSSPGTDTQYF; cdr3_nt: TGCGCCAGCAGCCCGAGCTCCCCTGGCACAGATACGCAGTATTTT
j_call: TRBJ2-1; v_call: TRBV7-8; d_call: TRBD2; clone_size: few; cdr3_aa: CASSSSGTTPLRGNEQFF; cdr3_nt: TGTGCCAGCAGCTCCTCCGGGACTACCCCCCTCCGCGGCAATGAGCAGTTCTTC